The 24 T cell receptor beta chains listed next were all sequenced from one sample in a study of blood T cell repertoires in COVID-19. Assay used: immunoSEQ multiplex PCR; TCRdb lists only in-frame clones, some missing. The data contain about 490,000 clones, approximately 83% of them singletons. The sequenced sample was peripheral blood. The receptors were sampled from a human donor in a cohort sampled during active COVID-19.

V and J are TRBV19 and TRBJ1-1; D might be TRBD1 (5 bases). Germline V CDR1 and CDR2: LNHDA, SQIVND (reference sequence). CDR3 length: 13 residues. Trimming cost V 2 bases and J 3 bases, with 7 bases left between them. This CDR3 reads CASSIIQDTEAFF. CDR3 sequence (DNA): TGTGCCAGTAGTATAATACAGGACACTGAAGCTTTCTTT.

The chain recombines TRBV27 with TRBJ1-2; the D gene is possibly TRBD1 (6 bases). This CDR3 has 15 amino acids. Germline CDR1 reads MNHEY; CDR2 reads SMNVEV (reference sequence). Trimming left V 4 bases short and J 4 bases short, with 16 bases between. This CDR3 reads CASSYTAEGGYGYTF. DNA for the CDR3: TGTGCCAGCAGTTACACCGCGGAAGGGGGCTATGGCTACACCTTC.

This chain uses TRBV27 with TRBJ1-1; tentative D call: TRBD1 (5 bases). The ends were cut back, 5 bases at V and 5 bases at J, with 21 bases in the middle. Looked up from germline, CDR1 is MNHEY and CDR2 is SMNVEV (reference sequence). This CDR3 comprises 16 residues. This chain's CDR3 is CASSTGQGQRGTEAFF. As DNA, the CDR3 is TGTGCCAGCAGTACAGGACAAGGCCAACGGGGGACTGAAGCTTTCTTT.

The chain links TRBV5-1 to TRBJ2-7; 14 nucleotides agree with TRBD2. Germline loops: CDR1 SGHRS, CDR2 YFSETQ. The CDR3 runs 15 residues. Unmatched junction bases numbered 7, after V lost 4 bases and J lost 7 bases. The CDR3 spells CASSGQGTSGSEQYF. CDR3 in DNA: TGCGCCAGCAGCGGCCAGGGGACTAGCGGGAGTGAGCAGTACTTC.

Turning to this clone: This same CDR3 is encoded by further DNA sequences in the sample. The gene calls are TRBV30 and TRBJ2-7; no clear D gene. The CDR3 contains 14 residues. Trimming removed 0 bases from V and 0 bases from J, with 9 bases in between. Germline loops: CDR1 GTSNPN, CDR2 SVGIG (reference sequence). CDR3 in amino acids: CAWSVLPSSYEQYF. CDR3 nucleotide sequence: TGTGCCTGGAGTGTATTGCCGAGCTCCTACGAGCAGTACTTC.

In this sample, this clone turned up once. The chain joins TRBV6-1 to TRBJ1-5; 7 nucleotides line up with TRBD1. The junction had 15 bases not matched to a gene; V was cut back by 3 bases and J by 10 bases. Germline lookup yields CDR1 MNHNS and CDR2 SASEGT. The CDR3 totals 16 residues. CDR3 DNA: TGTGCCAGCAGTGACCGGGACAGCCGTTTTTTAGCTCCCCAGCATTTT. This gives the protein CASSDRDSRFLAPQHF.

This sequence joins TRBV5-8 and TRBJ2-7; 7 positions agree with TRBD2. The V and J ends lost 2 bases and 1 base, in that order; junction bases with no gene match: 6. Germline loops: CDR1 SGHTS, CDR2 YDEGEE. CDR3 length: 15 residues. In nucleotides, the CDR3 is TGTGCCAGCAGCTTCTATATGGGGGGGTCCTACGAGCAGTACTTC. This sequence encodes CASSFYMGGSYEQYF.

The chain joins TRBV7-8 to TRBJ2-3; D not resolved. This CDR3 has 15 amino acids. V lost 1 base and J lost 2, with 10 bases in between. Germline CDR1 SGHVS, CDR2 FQNEAQ. CDR3 bases: TGTGCCAGCAGCTTAGGAGGTCGGCTCACAGATACGCAGTATTTT. Its protein is CASSLGGRLTDTQYF.

J is TRBJ2-2 and V is TRBV29-1, with TRBD1 identical over 8 bases. Germline CDR1 reads SQVTM; CDR2 reads ANQGSEA. V was clipped by 7 bases and J by 0 bases; unmatched bases: 13. This CDR3 has 17 amino acids. CDR3 loop: CSGPQGVLLSNTGELFF. CDR3 nucleotide sequence: TGCAGCGGCCCACAGGGGGTTCTCCTTTCGAACACCGGGGAGCTGTTTTTT.

The V and J genes are TRBV5-6 and TRBJ1-2; 7 positions agree with TRBD1. Unmatched junction bases numbered 8, after V lost 4 bases and J lost 8 bases. CDR3 length: 13 residues. Per germline, CDR1 SGHDT and CDR2 YYEEEE. The CDR3 sequence: CASSHDRAKGYTF. The CDR3 region has the DNA TGTGCCAGCAGCCATGACAGGGCGAAGGGCTACACCTTC.

J is TRBJ1-2 and V is TRBV6-1, with unresolved D. The CDR3 totals 12 residues. Germline V gene lookup returns CDR1 MNHNS and CDR2 SASEGT. V dropped 2 bases and J dropped 5 bases, with 6 bases sitting between them. CDR3 bases: TGTGCCAGCAGTGAATCCGGGTATGGCTACACCTTC. As protein: CASSESGYGYTF.

The rearrangement links TRBV5-1 to TRBJ1-6; 9 bases are shared with TRBD1. This CDR3 is 15 amino acids long. CDR1 and CDR2 (germline): SGHRS, YFSETQ. V shed 3 bases, J shed 6 bases, and the junction held 4 bases outside the gene matches. The CDR3 sequence: CASSSGTGSNSPLHF. Written as DNA, the CDR3 is TGCGCCAGCAGCTCCGGGACAGGGTCTAATTCACCCCTCCACTTT.

This chain connects TRBV6-5 to TRBJ1-3; 8 bases align to TRBD1. This CDR3 is built from 16 residues. Germline V gene lookup returns CDR1 MNHEY and CDR2 SVGAGI. The V gene end was trimmed by 4 bases and the J gene end by 3 bases; junction bases not matched to a gene: 8. The CDR3 DNA reads TGTGCCAGCAGTTTGACCCCGGACAGGGTTGGAAACACCATATATTTT. It is translated as CASSLTPDRVGNTIYF.

The rearrangement joins TRBV12-5 to TRBJ2-7; 9 bases line up with TRBD2. Germline V CDR1 and CDR2: LGHNT, FRNRAP. The V gene end was trimmed by 6 bases and the J gene end by 7 bases; junction bases not matched to a gene: 13. This CDR3 comprises 15 residues. CDR3 in DNA: TGTGCTAGTGGCCCTACTATAGCGGGAGCTAGTGAGCAGTACTTC. Protein sequence: CASGPTIAGASEQYF.

To note about this clone: Other DNA variants within this sample encode the same CDR3. The chain couples TRBV30 to TRBJ1-2; TRBD1 matches at 9 bases. From germline, CDR1 is GTSNPN and CDR2 SVGIG (reference sequence). Trimming removed 2 bases from V and 2 bases from J; junction bases left unmatched: 0. This CDR3 comprises 13 residues. CDR3 DNA: TGTGCCTGGAGTACAGGGGGCAACTATGGCTACACCTTC. As protein: CAWSTGGNYGYTF.

V gene TRBV9 combines with J gene TRBJ2-7; D uncertain. The ends were cut back, 0 bases at V and 6 bases at J, with 10 bases in the middle. CDR1 and CDR2 (germline): SGDLS, YYNGEE. The CDR3 extends over 13 amino acids. The CDR3 loop is CASSVESSGEQYF. Here the CDR3 DNA reads TGTGCCAGCAGCGTAGAATCGAGTGGCGAGCAGTACTTC.

The chain uses TRBV5-5 and TRBJ2-1; D is possibly TRBD2 (6 bases). Germline V gene lookup returns CDR1 SGHKS and CDR2 YYEKEE (reference sequence). This CDR3 has 11 amino acids. Trimming removed 4 bases at V and 11 bases at J, with 10 bases between. The CDR3 protein is CASSPGLQQFF. The CDR3 DNA follows: TGTGCCAGCAGCCCCGGACTACAGCAGTTCTTC. Filled out from reference TRBV5-5 and TRBJ2-1, the complete variable domain reads DAGVTQSPTHLIKTRGQQVTLRCSPISGHKSVSWYQQVLGQGPQFIFQYYEKEERGRGNFPDRFSARQFPNYSSELNVNALLLGDSALYLCASSPGLQQFFGPGTRLTVL.

The chain carries TRBV7-3 and TRBJ2-7; TRBD1 is a possible D gene (6 bases). V gave up 4 bases and J gave up 0 bases, with 10 bases separating them. The germline CDR1 and CDR2 sequences are SGHTA and FQGTGA. The CDR3 is made up of 14 amino acids. CDR3 sequence reads: CASSSDRSSYEQYF. The CDR3 nucleotides are TGTGCCAGCAGCTCCGACAGGAGCTCCTACGAGCAGTACTTC.

This clone was seen once. CDR3 DNA sequence: TGTGCCAGTAGAGAGACAGTGGCTAATGAAAAACTGTTTTTT. Protein sequence: CASRETVANEKLFF. The V gene is TRBV19, the J gene TRBJ1-4; tentative D call: TRBD1 (5 bases). V dropped 6 bases and J dropped 3 bases, with 11 bases sitting between them. Germline V lookup: CDR1 LNHDA, CDR2 SQIVND (reference sequence). The CDR3 is 14 residues long.

The rearrangement uses TRBV5-1 and TRBJ2-7, with TRBD1 matching over 8 bases. Germline values: CDR1 SGHRS, CDR2 YFSETQ. V was pared by 2 bases and J by 3 bases, with 4 bases of the junction left unmatched. The CDR3 runs to 14 residues. The CDR3 coding sequence is TGCGCCAGCAGCTTTACAGGGGGGAACTACGAGCAGTACTTC. This encodes CASSFTGGNYEQYF. The complete variable domain, with remaining parts taken from reference TRBV5-1 and TRBJ2-7, reads KAGVTQTPRYLIKTRGQQVTLSCSPISGHRSVSWYQQTPGQGLQFLFEYFSETQRNKGNFPGRFSGRQFSNSRSEMNVSTLELGDSALYLCASSFTGGNYEQYFGPGTRLTVT.

This chain joins TRBV24-1 and TRBJ2-2; tentatively, D is TRBD2 (7 bases). The V end was cut by 10 bases, the J end by 7 bases, with 18 bases between. From germline, CDR1 is KGHDR and CDR2 SFDVKD. This CDR3 is built from 14 residues. The CDR3 DNA is TGTGCCACTAGGGCGGGGGCGAATAGCGGGGAGCTGTTTTTT. Its translation: CATRAGANSGELFF.

J is TRBJ2-3 and V is TRBV28, with D perhaps matching TRBD2 (5 bases). The V end was cut by 7 bases, the J end by 0 bases, with 11 bases between. The length of the CDR3 is 14 residues. The germline V gene encodes CDR1 MDHEN and CDR2 SYDVKM. The CDR3 nucleotides read TGTGCCAGCAACACCGGGGATAGCACAGATACGCAGTATTTT. It codes for CASNTGDSTDTQYF.

The J gene is TRBJ1-4, the V gene TRBV9; 11 nucleotides align to TRBD1. From germline, CDR1 is SGDLS and CDR2 YYNGEE. This CDR3 is built from 15 residues. The V and J ends lost 4 bases and 5 bases, in that order; junction bases with no gene match: 4. CDR3 in DNA: TGTGCCAGCAGCCTAGGGACAGGGGGAAATGAAAAACTGTTTTTT. Encoded protein: CASSLGTGGNEKLFF.

Regarding this clone: The junction and the germline gene differ at one end; a read error may be behind it. The chain combines TRBV30 with TRBJ2-1, with D tentatively TRBD1 (6 bases). The CDR3 totals 13 residues. Per germline, CDR1 GTSNPN and CDR2 SVGIG (reference sequence). The CDR3 is CGWSRGPYNEQFF. CDR3 nucleotide sequence: TGTGGCTGGAGCAGGGGACCCTACAATGAGCAGTTCTTC.